Listed below are T cell receptor beta chains from one sample, sequenced in a study of identical twins. TCRdb recomputed calls from the 5' RACE reads with MiXCR, one row per CDR3 protein. The table has roughly 190,000 distinct CDR3 sequences, roughly 15% seen once. The sample was also reused in another study, on T cells expressing NK-cell markers.

The sequencing sample was made of CD8+ T cells sorted from blood. These receptors were collected from a woman aged 18 to 35 in good health. Each CDR3 is given with its conserved first and last residue. A D gene is named only where the DNA matches it firmly. Not all rows give a size; the values are once, few, many and, for expanded clones, a class.

>TRBJ2-1|TRBV4-2|-|-|13
TGTGCCAGCAGCCACCCAGGGTACGATGAGCAGTTCTTC
CASSHPGYDEQFF
>TRBJ2-2|TRBV11-2|TRBD1|-|16
TGTGCCAGCAGCTTTCCGGGACAGGGCATTCCCGGGGAGCTGTTTTTT
CASSFPGQGIPGELFF
>TRBJ2-1|TRBV12-3/TRBV12-4|TRBD2|few|16
TGTGCCAGCAGGTGGACTAGCGGGGCTTCCTACAATGAGCAGTTCTTC
CASRWTSGASYNEQFF
>TRBJ2-1|TRBV5-6|TRBD2|-|15
TGTGCCAGCAGCCCGGGACTAGCAGTGAGCGATGAGCAGTTCTTC
CASSPGLAVSDEQFF
>TRBJ1-2|TRBV4-3|-|-|13
TGCGCCAGCAGCTTCACAGGGAACTATGGCTACACCTTC
CASSFTGNYGYTF
>TRBJ1-5|TRBV20-1|-|few|14
TGCAGTGCTAGTAGGCCAGGACTCAATCAGCCCCAGCATTTT
CSASRPGLNQPQHF
>TRBJ2-1|TRBV5-4|-|few|15
TGTGCCAGCAGTACCCATGGGGGATCCGACAATGAGCAGTTCTTC
CASSTHGGSDNEQFF
>TRBJ2-7|TRBV16|TRBD1|few|16
TGTGCCAGCAGCCCACACTCGGGACAGGCAGCCTACGAGCAGTACTTC
CASSPHSGQAAYEQYF
>TRBJ2-4|TRBV7-6|-|-|17
TGTGCCAGCAGCTTAAATCCTGAGGGGTTTCCGCAAAACATTCAGTACTTC
CASSLNPEGFPQNIQYF
>TRBJ1-2|TRBV9|-|many|13
TGTGCCAGCAGCGGATACAGGGAGTTTGGCTACACCTTC
CASSGYREFGYTF
>TRBJ2-7|TRBV4-1|-|-|13
TGCGCCAGCAGCCCAGAGCACTCCTACGAGCAGTACTTC
CASSPEHSYEQYF
>TRBJ2-7|TRBV27|TRBD2|-|14
TGTGCCAGCAGGATAGCGGGAGGGCCCTACGAGCAGTACTTC
CASRIAGGPYEQYF
>TRBJ1-5|TRBV12-3/TRBV12-4|-|few|11
TGTGCCAGCAGTTTAGGAGGCTCGGAACATTTT
CASSLGGSEHF